The 16 T cell receptor beta chains in this list originate from one sample, sequenced in a study of radiotherapy plus CTLA-4 blockade in lung cancer. Using immunoSEQ multiplex PCR, the repertoire was profiled, and TCRdb retains in-frame clones only, with some absent. Among over 100,000 clones, more than 80% were seen once, and the ten largest hold roughly 7%. Sequenced material: peripheral blood, taken from a patient treated with radiotherapy plus ipilimumab. These receptors originate from a human donor with non-small cell lung cancer that progressed on radiotherapy plus ipilimumab.

V is TRBV6-5 and J is TRBJ2-2; 10 positions match TRBD2. Germline V CDR1 and CDR2: MNHEY, SVGAGI. Trimming at V came to 6 bases and at J to 1 base, leaving 2 bases not matched to a gene. The CDR3 extends over 15 amino acids. The DNA for the CDR3 is TGTGCCAGCAGACGGACTAGCGGGAACACCGGGGAGCTGTTTTTT. Residues: CASRRTSGNTGELFF.

The chain carries TRBV2 and TRBJ2-5; 10 bases align to TRBD2. J was trimmed by 11 bases and V by 4 bases; bases with no gene match: 10. The CDR3 loop spans 14 amino acids. Germline CDR1 is SNHLY and CDR2 is FYNNEI. CDR3 residues: CASSASGSLGEQYF. Written as DNA, the CDR3 is TGTGCCAGCAGTGCTAGCGGGAGTCTAGGGGAGCAGTACTTC.

V and J are TRBV7-3 and TRBJ2-2, with TRBD2 matching 7 bases. CDR3 length equals 17 residues. V lost 3 bases and J lost 0; bases outside the gene matches: 7. The germline V gene encodes CDR1 SGHTA and CDR2 FQGTGA. The CDR3 DNA reads as TGTGCCAGCAGCTTGTTTGGGACTACCACGAACACCGGGGAGCTGTTTTTT. It codes for CASSLFGTTTNTGELFF.

The J gene is TRBJ2-6, the V gene TRBV10-2; D is uncertain. Trimming removed 6 bases at V and 0 bases at J, with 12 bases between. Germline assignment: CDR1 WSHSY and CDR2 SAAADI. This CDR3 contains 16 residues. CDR3 sequence (DNA): TGCGCCAGCAGCTCGGGCGCAGCCTCTGGGGCCAACGTCCTGACTTTC. It yields the protein CASSSGAASGANVLTF.

This sequence joins TRBV4-2 and TRBJ2-2, with D possibly called TRBD1 or TRBD2 (5 bases each). CDR3 length: 18 amino acids. The germline gives CDR1 LGHNA, CDR2 YNFKEQ. V lost 2 bases and J 1 base, leaving 17 bases between the germline ends. CDR3 loop: CASSQRAPGTRNTGELFF. The CDR3 region has the DNA TGTGCCAGCAGCCAAAGGGCTCCCGGGACGAGGAACACCGGGGAGCTGTTTTTT.

The chain couples TRBV18 to TRBJ2-5; TRBD2 agrees at 14 bases. The V gene's germline CDR1 is KGHSH and CDR2 LQKENI. The V and J ends lost 2 bases and 5 bases, in that order; junction bases with no gene match: 1. The CDR3 is 15 residues long. Written as DNA, the CDR3 is TGTGCCAGCTCACCAGGACTAGCGGGAGGTGAGACCCAGTACTTC. Translating it yields CASSPGLAGGETQYF.

The chain links TRBV5-1 to TRBJ2-5, with TRBD1 matching over 9 bases. Losses at the gene ends were 0 bases for V and 3 bases for J; bases not matched to a gene: 6. Germline V gene data show CDR1 as SGHRS and CDR2 as YFSETQ. CDR3 size: 16 residues. The CDR3 reads CASSLGQGVKKETQYF. The CDR3 DNA follows: TGCGCCAGCAGCTTGGGACAGGGGGTGAAAAAAGAGACCCAGTACTTC.

This rearrangement joins TRBV29-1 to TRBJ1-1; no definite D call. Germline V gene lookup returns CDR1 SQVTM and CDR2 ANQGSEA. The CDR3 length is 11 residues. With 3 bases removed from V and 7 bases from J, the gap between germline ends came to 9 bases. Here the CDR3 reads CSVDYGFEAFF. The CDR3 DNA sequence: TGCAGCGTTGATTATGGATTTGAAGCTTTCTTT.

CDR3 nucleotides: TGTGCCATCAGTGAGGGACAGGGGACCGATGAGCAGTTCTTC. Translation: CAISEGQGTDEQFF. The rearrangement joins TRBV10-3 to TRBJ2-1, with TRBD1 matching 9 bases. The CDR3 totals 14 residues. Germline V gene lookup returns CDR1 ENHRY and CDR2 SYGVKD. V lost 2 bases, J lost 8 bases, and 4 bases stayed unmatched.

The chain is built from TRBV9 and TRBJ2-2, with 7 positions matching TRBD1. The CDR3 runs to 15 residues. CDR1 is SGDLS, CDR2 YYNGEE, per germline. V dropped 4 bases and J dropped 3; count of bases not matched to a gene: 6. CDR3 loop: CASSLGGPDTGELFF. The CDR3 coding sequence is TGTGCCAGCAGCCTAGGGGGCCCCGACACCGGGGAGCTGTTTTTT.

J is TRBJ2-6 and V is TRBV2, with D tentatively TRBD2 (7 bases). V lost 5 bases, J lost 2 bases, and 16 bases lay in between. CDR3 length equals 17 residues. Germline values: CDR1 SNHLY, CDR2 FYNNEI. CDR3 in DNA: TGTGCCAGCAGTCCCCAGGCGGGGGCCACTGGGGCCAACGTCCTGACTTTC. Translated, it gives CASSPQAGATGANVLTF.

The CDR3 bases are TGTGCCAGCAGCTACTCCCCCGGGAGAAACAATGAGCAGTTCTTC. The encoded protein is CASSYSPGRNNEQFF. This chain uses TRBV7-6 with TRBJ2-1; D is possibly TRBD2 (6 bases). The V and J ends lost 4 bases and 5 bases respectively, with 15 bases between them. The CDR3 is made up of 15 amino acids. In germline, CDR1 is SGHVS, CDR2 FNYEAQ.

The chain employs TRBV28 and TRBJ2-1; 11 bases fit TRBD2. The CDR3 has 20 residues. Germline CDR1 is MDHEN and CDR2 is SYDVKM. The V segment lost 4 bases and the J segment 0 bases; nucleotides outside the gene matches: 14. The CDR3 region has the DNA TGTGCCAGCAGTTCCTACGGGACTAGCGGACCTTGGAGCTCCTACAATGAGCAGTTCTTC. Translation gives CASSSYGTSGPWSSYNEQFF.

The V gene is TRBV6-5, the J gene TRBJ1-1; the D is unclear. The germline gives CDR1 MNHEY, CDR2 SVGAGI. V shed 6 bases and J shed 3 bases, with 11 bases lying between them. The CDR3 consists of 13 residues. The CDR3 sequence: CASSRYRDTEAFF. The CDR3 nucleotides read TGTGCCAGCAGCCGATACAGAGACACTGAAGCTTTCTTT.

This chain joins TRBV11-2 and TRBJ1-2; weak D call: TRBD1 (6 bases). The CDR3 is made up of 12 amino acids. Trimming took 10 bases from V and 4 from J, leaving 13 bases between them. Germline lookup yields CDR1 SGHAT and CDR2 FQNNGV. For the CDR3, the DNA is TGTGCCACCCAAACGGGGGCCTATGGCTACACCTTC. It translates to CATQTGAYGYTF.

CDR3 in DNA: TGTGCCAGCAGCAAGAACACAGATACGCAGTATTTT. Translating it yields CASSKNTDTQYF. The genes are TRBV11-3 and TRBJ2-3; D gene unclear. CDR3 size: 12 residues. Trimming shortened V by 5 bases and J by 2 bases, and 5 bases separated the two germline ends. Germline assignment: CDR1 SGHNT and CDR2 YENEEA.